These T cell receptor beta chains were read from a single sample in a study of T-cell memory formation after mild COVID-19. MiXCR, run by TCRdb on the 5' RACE reads, gives a single entry per CDR3 protein. The sample yields 200,000 or so distinct CDR3 sequences, around 20% seen once. The sequenced material came from PBMCs or a T cell subset sorted from them (not recorded which). The receptors shown here come from an adult woman who had mild COVID-19 (a few samples of this study predate the infection). Cell type and time point are not known. CDR3s include the opening cysteine and the closing phenylalanine or tryptophan. The D gene is left open where the match is weak. Some rows mark clone size as missing; the rest say once, few, many or name a class of expanded clone.

j_call	clone_size	v_call	d_call	cdr3_aa	cdr3_nt
TRBJ2-7	few	TRBV5-1	NA	CASGRLPYDGQYF	TGCGCCAGCGGGCGGCTCCCATACGACGGGCAGTACTTC
TRBJ2-2	few	TRBV2	NA	CASKEEGVGPGELFF	TGTGCCAGCAAAGAGGAAGGGGTGGGACCCGGGGAGCTGTTTTTT
TRBJ1-6	NA	TRBV6-2/TRBV6-3	NA	CASSTARTKSF	TGTGCCAGCAGTACCGCCCGGACAAAATCCTTT
TRBJ1-2	NA	TRBV20-1	TRBD1	CSAPPSGQRINYTF	TGCAGTGCTCCCCCGTCGGGACAGCGAATCAACTACACCTTC
TRBJ2-1	NA	TRBV12-3/TRBV12-4	NA	CASSLQASSYNEQFF	TGTGCCAGCAGTTTACAGGCGAGCTCCTACAATGAGCAGTTCTTC
TRBJ2-1	once	TRBV4-2	NA	CASSQRGSNEQFF	TGTGCCAGCAGCCAAAGGGGGTCGAATGAGCAGTTCTTC
TRBJ1-2	NA	TRBV12-3/TRBV12-4	TRBD1	CASMGQETYGYTF	TGTGCCAGCATGGGACAGGAAACCTATGGCTACACCTTC
TRBJ2-6	few	TRBV6-5	NA	CASSQSLPARGANVLTF	TGTGCCAGCAGTCAGTCCCTGCCGGCGCGCGGGGCCAACGTCCTGACTTTC
TRBJ2-7	few	TRBV12-3/TRBV12-4	TRBD2	CASSSYRGSGDLYEQYF	TGTGCCAGCAGTTCATATAGGGGTAGCGGGGACCTTTACGAGCAGTACTTC
TRBJ2-5	NA	TRBV5-5	NA	CASSRSSGVQETQYF	TGTGCCAGCAGCCGTTCTTCAGGGGTCCAAGAGACCCAGTACTTC
TRBJ2-1	few	TRBV7-3	TRBD2	CASSPGLAGLSYQFF	TGTGCCAGCAGCCCCGGACTAGCGGGACTTTCTTACCAGTTCTTC
TRBJ2-2	few	TRBV4-1	NA	CASSQDQGRGTGELFF	TGCGCCAGCAGCCAAGATCAGGGGAGGGGCACCGGGGAGCTGTTTTTT
TRBJ2-1	few	TRBV12-5	NA	CASGLSGRHEQFF	TGTGCTAGTGGTCTTTCTGGGCGACATGAGCAGTTCTTC
TRBJ2-7	NA	TRBV7-8	NA	CASSSLGGTQTTRLLYEQYF	TGTGCCAGCAGCTCCCTTGGCGGGACCCAAACAACTCGTCTTCTCTACGAGCAGTACTTC
TRBJ1-2	few	TRBV11-2	TRBD1	CASSFGTGVAGYTF	TGTGCCAGCAGCTTTGGGACAGGGGTGGCTGGCTACACCTTC
TRBJ2-1	NA	TRBV7-8	TRBD2	CASSPTSGSSNNEQFF	TGTGCCAGCAGCCCTACGAGCGGGAGCTCCAACAATGAGCAGTTCTTC
TRBJ2-3	NA	TRBV24-1	NA	CATAGGRLTDTQYF	TGTGCCACCGCTGGGGGGCGTCTGACAGATACGCAGTATTTT
TRBJ2-5	many	TRBV29-1	TRBD1	CSVRGQGEETQYF	TGCAGCGTTAGAGGACAGGGCGAAGAGACCCAGTACTTC
TRBJ1-1	few	TRBV30	NA	CAWSQSASVEAFF	TGTGCCTGGAGTCAGAGCGCGAGCGTTGAAGCTTTCTTT
TRBJ1-5	NA	TRBV2	NA	CASSEVRTVQPQHF	TGTGCCAGCAGTGAAGTCCGGACAGTTCAGCCCCAGCATTTT